This T cell receptor beta chain was retrieved from a study of T cells in tuberculosis. The data were produced by immunoSEQ multiplex PCR, yet TCRdb's version contains in-frame clones alone and is incomplete. The sample lists over 40,000 clones; over 90% were seen once. As to this clone: No antigen is known for it.

Each clinical donor contributed on average about 100,000 T cells from unsorted cryopreserved PBMC. Study-level results: Samples were chosen by availability of cryopreserved specimens. GMM-specific TCRs were nearer to active tuberculosis alpha repertoires, suggesting expansion.

CDR3 length: 14 residues. CDR1 MNHNS and CDR2 SASEGT come from the germline V gene. The ends lost 9 bases at V and 4 bases at J; junction bases unmatched: 8. The sample consisted of PBMCs. This receptor was identified in a donor under 30 with latent tuberculosis or without tuberculosis infection. The chain couples TRBV6-1 to TRBJ2-1; TRBD2 matches at 8 bases. The CDR3 is CASRGTSIYNEQFF. CDR3 sequence (DNA): TGTGCCAGTAGGGGGACTAGTATATACAATGAGCAGTTCTTC.